This T cell receptor beta chain was sequenced during a study of regulatory T cells in long-lasting Graves disease. Trimming cost V 4 bases and J 7 bases, with 14 bases left between them. This CDR3 has 13 residues. CDR1 is GTSNPN, CDR2 SVGIG, per germline (reference sequence). Investigators prepared the TCR beta libraries by applying iRepertoire HTBI primers and Arm-PCR of CDR3 regions. TCRdb used MiXCR to reprocess the multiplex PCR reads, holding one entry per CDR3 protein. The table has more than 450,000 distinct CDR3 sequences, about 12% seen once. This clonotype was picked up a small number of times. Its antigen is as yet unknown. General study points: Among samples with persistent disease, TRBV28, TRBJ1-2 and TRBJ2-5 were favored. Investigators studied peripheral blood only, not thyroid tissue.

Sample time point: newly diagnosed GD, antithyroid drugs for less than 3 months. The TCR library used RNA extracted from PBMCs. The data also belong to a second study, concerning T cells in Graves' hyperthyroidism and ophthalmopathy. From that paper: Uncontrolled infections, other autoimmune diseases, pregnancy or lactation led to exclusion of patients. Researchers report that a 13 V-J model separated ophthalmopathy from stable hyperthyroidism.

The chain recombines TRBV30 with TRBJ2-1; D is possibly TRBD1 or TRBD2 (5 bases each). The origin of this receptor is a woman in her twenties or thirties with Graves disease. The specimen was peripheral blood mononuclear cells (PBMCs), collected at new diagnosis, from a patient treated with antithyroid drugs. The CDR3 DNA follows: TGTGCCTGGACCCCTAGTGGGGGAAATGAGCAGTTCTTC. The encoded protein is CAWTPSGGNEQFF.